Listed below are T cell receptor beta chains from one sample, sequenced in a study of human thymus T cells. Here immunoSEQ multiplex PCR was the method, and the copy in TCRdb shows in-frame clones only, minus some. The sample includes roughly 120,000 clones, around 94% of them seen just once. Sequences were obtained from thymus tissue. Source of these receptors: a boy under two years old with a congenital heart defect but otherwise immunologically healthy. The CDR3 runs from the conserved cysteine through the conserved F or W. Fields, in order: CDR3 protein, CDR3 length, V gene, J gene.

CDR3: CATHLGLLSIF
length: 11
V: TRBV6-5
J: TRBJ1-2

CDR3: CASSQDRGAPGGNTIYF
length: 17
V: TRBV4-1
J: TRBJ1-3

CDR3: CASSALVGVHEQYF
length: 14
V: TRBV5-8
J: TRBJ2-7

CDR3: CAISGQRYGYTF
length: 12
V: TRBV10-3
J: TRBJ1-2

CDR3: CATSRDVDRGPYNEQFF
length: 17
V: TRBV15
J: TRBJ2-1

CDR3: CASSLGASSSYEQYF
length: 15
V: TRBV6-1
J: TRBJ2-7

CDR3: CASSLGGVYEQYF
length: 13
V: TRBV5-1
J: TRBJ2-7

CDR3: CASSPTNTGELFF
length: 13
V: TRBV27
J: TRBJ2-2

CDR3: CASRGRDLYNEQFF
length: 14
V: TRBV5-1
J: TRBJ2-1

CDR3: CASRGDTDTQYF
length: 12
V: TRBV4-3
J: TRBJ2-3

CDR3: CASSLGMGTSSGRYEQYF
length: 18
V: TRBV5-5
J: TRBJ2-7

CDR3: CAWSVKETQYF
length: 11
V: TRBV30
J: TRBJ2-5

CDR3: CASSYVGFEQYF
length: 12
V: TRBV6-1
J: TRBJ2-7

CDR3: CASTTGAYNEQFF
length: 13
V: TRBV6-5
J: TRBJ2-1

CDR3: CASSQIWYRGRGGNIQYF
length: 18
V: TRBV4-3
J: TRBJ2-4

CDR3: CASSSRGGFTDTQYF
length: 15
V: TRBV5-5
J: TRBJ2-3

CDR3: CASSRRQGTEAFF
length: 13
V: TRBV7-2
J: TRBJ1-1

CDR3: CASSQEGLGSEAFF
length: 14
V: TRBV4-3
J: TRBJ1-1

CDR3: CATSRDIGRSSYEQYF
length: 16
V: TRBV15
J: TRBJ2-7

CDR3: CASSYLRGTYEQYF
length: 14
V: TRBV6-5
J: TRBJ2-7

CDR3: CASATDTQYF
length: 10
V: TRBV10-2
J: TRBJ2-3

CDR3: CASSFGRRGGRKTQYF
length: 16
V: TRBV5-6
J: TRBJ2-5

CDR3: CSSPMGETQYF
length: 11
V: TRBV20-1
J: TRBJ2-5

CDR3: CAWSVLERGGNETQYF
length: 16
V: TRBV30
J: TRBJ2-5

CDR3: CASSPRTSGTDTQYF
length: 15
V: TRBV7-2
J: TRBJ2-3

CDR3: CASRIKGGGGGYNEQFF
length: 17
V: TRBV7-2
J: TRBJ2-1

CDR3: CASSLGQGDYGYTF
length: 14
V: TRBV14
J: TRBJ1-2

CDR3: CASSQDRSGGEYEQYF
length: 16
V: TRBV4-3
J: TRBJ2-7

CDR3: CASSGPGLAGVSQFF
length: 15
V: TRBV9
J: TRBJ2-1

CDR3: CASSLTPALRGGVNEQFF
length: 18
V: TRBV7-2
J: TRBJ2-1

CDR3: CASSCAGQGDTQYF
length: 14
V: TRBV5-1
J: TRBJ2-3

CDR3: CASSFSGTGGIYGYTF
length: 16
V: TRBV7-9
J: TRBJ1-2

CDR3: CASSRGTHSSYNSPLHF
length: 17
V: TRBV28
J: TRBJ1-6

CDR3: CASSAGTSGPYEQYF
length: 15
V: TRBV9
J: TRBJ2-7

CDR3: CASSVASGGPIVTQYF
length: 16
V: TRBV9
J: TRBJ2-5

CDR3: CASSYSGTVYNSPLHF
length: 16
V: TRBV6-5
J: TRBJ1-6

CDR3: CAWGRPGSYEQYF
length: 13
V: TRBV30
J: TRBJ2-7

CDR3: CASSPGGITNEKLFF
length: 15
V: TRBV7-9
J: TRBJ1-4

CDR3: CASSPGTAPAYNEQFF
length: 16
V: TRBV28
J: TRBJ2-1

CDR3: CASSREGESDNGQFF
length: 15
V: TRBV4-1
J: TRBJ2-1

CDR3: CASRGQGYGYTF
length: 12
V: TRBV5-4
J: TRBJ1-2

CDR3: CAWTSGGGTDTQYF
length: 14
V: TRBV30
J: TRBJ2-3

CDR3: CASSPPQGWNEQFF
length: 14
V: TRBV19
J: TRBJ2-1

CDR3: CASSPGDTQYF
length: 11
V: TRBV4-1
J: TRBJ2-3

CDR3: CAELGRSGANVLTF
length: 14
V: TRBV12-5
J: TRBJ2-6

CDR3: CASNHEGYGYTF
length: 12
V: TRBV23-1
J: TRBJ1-2

CDR3: CASSSAAPGLADVEGWVSYEQYF
length: 23
V: TRBV5-1
J: TRBJ2-7